This T cell receptor (beta chain) was sequenced during a study of patients and donors after allogeneic stem cell transplantation. This clonotype came up once. TCRdb itself ran the RT-PCR reads through MiXCR, one entry per CDR3 protein. The data show about a million distinct CDR3 sequences, roughly 18% seen once. The source is a human donor who was either an allogeneic HSCT recipient or a stem cell or donor lymphocyte infusion donor (not recorded which). It is not recorded whose cells these are; they may come from a transplant donor. Specimen: blood, either unsorted or a sorted T cell fraction (not recorded which).

CDR3 sequence (DNA): TGTGCCAGCAGCTACCTCAGGGGCTTAGCGGGGCGGAGCTCCTACGAGCAGTACTTC. Residues: CASSYLRGLAGRSSYEQYF. The chain recombines TRBV6-2 or TRBV6-3 with TRBJ2-7; TRBD2 matches 8 bases. V shed 6 bases, J shed 0 bases, and the junction held 19 bases outside the gene matches. The germline V gene has CDR1 MNHEY and CDR2 SVGEGT. This CDR3 has 19 amino acids.